These T cell receptor beta chains were read from a single sample in a study of beta chain features in type 1 diabetes. Produced via immunoSEQ multiplex PCR; TCRdb's table is partial and in-frame only. Of about half a million clones listed, over 25% are singletons. The specimen sequenced was naive CD4+ T cells from blood. The receptors here all came from a man aged 18 to 30 in good health. The CDR3 runs from the conserved cysteine through the conserved F or W. The D gene is left open where the match is weak. Part of the rows lack a size; the others show once, few, many or a class for expanded clones.

V,size,J,D,CDR3,DNA
TRBV25-1,.,TRBJ2-2,.,CASIDNSGELFF,TGTGCCAGCATAGATAACTCCGGGGAGCTGTTTTTT
TRBV29-1,.,TRBJ1-4,.,CSVSRGEKLFF,TGCAGCGTTTCGAGGGGTGAAAAACTGTTTTTT
TRBV7-8,few,TRBJ1-4,TRBD1,CASRPTGIEKLFF,TGTGCCAGCAGACCGACAGGGATTGAGAAACTGTTTTTT
TRBV4-2,.,TRBJ2-1,.,CASSQVQPDYNEQFF,TGTGCCAGCAGCCAAGTCCAGCCCGACTACAATGAGCAGTTCTTC
TRBV30,.,TRBJ2-3,.,CAWTPSATAQYF,TGTGCCTGGACTCCGAGCGCAACTGCGCAGTATTTT
TRBV7-8,.,TRBJ2-1,.,CASSHQLDQQFF,TGTGCCAGCAGTCACCAACTAGACCAGCAGTTCTTC
TRBV30,.,TRBJ2-5,.,CAWGPKETQYF,TGTGCCTGGGGCCCAAAAGAGACCCAGTACTTC
TRBV30,.,TRBJ2-1,.,CAWSEGIASYNEQFF,TGTGCCTGGAGTGAAGGAATAGCATCCTACAATGAGCAGTTCTTC
TRBV19,.,TRBJ2-3,TRBD2,CASTRGTSPLGGTDTQYF,TGTGCCAGTACTAGAGGGACTAGCCCTCTTGGCGGCACAGATACGCAGTATTTT
TRBV6-1,.,TRBJ2-7,TRBD1,CASSEPETGIVYEQYF,TGTGCCAGCAGTGAACCGGAGACAGGGATTGTATACGAGCAGTACTTC
TRBV6-6,few,TRBJ1-5,.,CASILGSEVGQPQHF,TGTGCCAGCATCCTAGGATCGGAGGTGGGCCAGCCCCAGCATTTT
TRBV30,few,TRBJ2-7,.,CAWRSSYEQYF,TGTGCCTGGCGGAGCTCCTACGAGCAGTACTTC
TRBV30,few,TRBJ2-7,TRBD2,CAWSHGTSYEQYF,TGTGCCTGGAGCCACGGGACTAGCTACGAGCAGTACTTC
TRBV7-2,.,TRBJ2-2,.,CASSLGAANTGELFF,TGTGCCAGCAGCTTGGGGGCAGCGAACACCGGGGAGCTGTTTTTT
TRBV4-1,.,TRBJ2-3,.,CASSQVEGADTQYF,TGCGCCAGCAGCCAAGTGGAGGGGGCTGATACGCAGTATTTT
TRBV30,.,TRBJ1-2,.,CAWSRDRRGYTF,TGTGCCTGGAGCAGGGACCGGAGGGGCTACACCTTC
TRBV6-6,.,TRBJ2-3,.,CASSYYRGTQYF,TGTGCCAGCAGTTACTACCGGGGGACGCAGTATTTT
TRBV6-5,.,TRBJ2-7,.,CASTPAREQDEQYF,TGTGCCAGCACCCCAGCCAGGGAGCAGGACGAGCAGTACTTC
TRBV9,.,TRBJ2-1,.,CASSVGGTPGEQFF,TGTGCCAGCAGCGTAGGTGGGACCCCGGGTGAGCAGTTCTTC
TRBV7-2,.,TRBJ2-7,TRBD1,CASSRDRGMMNEQYF,TGTGCCAGCAGCCGCGACAGGGGGATGATGAACGAGCAGTACTTC
TRBV7-2,.,TRBJ2-5,.,CASSLVQGIETQYF,TGTGCCAGCAGCTTAGTCCAGGGCATTGAGACCCAGTACTTC
TRBV25-1,.,TRBJ2-2,TRBD1,CASRKNRGQSNTGELFF,TGTGCCAGCAGGAAGAATAGGGGACAGTCGAACACCGGGGAGCTGTTTTTT
TRBV30,.,TRBJ1-4,.,CAWSTLNEKLFF,TGTGCCTGGAGTACCCTTAATGAAAAACTGTTTTTT
TRBV29-1,.,TRBJ1-1,TRBD1,CSVRTGGNTEAFF,TGCAGCGTGAGGACAGGGGGCAACACTGAAGCTTTCTTT
TRBV6-1,few,TRBJ2-5,TRBD1,CASIRDSRETQYF,TGTGCCAGCATCCGGGACAGCAGGGAGACCCAGTACTTC
TRBV5-6,.,TRBJ1-2,TRBD1,CASSPITGGVNYGYTF,TGTGCCAGCAGCCCGATCACAGGGGGCGTTAACTATGGCTACACCTTC
TRBV7-6,.,TRBJ2-7,TRBD2,CASSLGEGPYEQYF,TGTGCCAGCAGCTTAGGGGAGGGACCCTACGAGCAGTACTTC
TRBV19,.,TRBJ2-1,.,CASAGDRYYNEQFF,TGTGCCAGCGCAGGGGACCGTTACTACAATGAGCAGTTCTTC
TRBV5-1,.,TRBJ2-3,TRBD2,CASSTGLAVSTDTQYF,TGCGCCAGCAGCACAGGACTAGCCGTTAGCACAGATACGCAGTATTTT
TRBV29-1,few,TRBJ1-1,.,CSVEDHLAFF,TGCAGCGTTGAAGATCACCTAGCTTTCTTT
TRBV29-1,.,TRBJ2-5,.,CSESQGGETQYF,TGCAGCGAATCACAGGGGGGGGAGACCCAGTACTTC
TRBV9,few,TRBJ2-7,.,CASSVQGQGYEQYF,TGTGCCAGCAGCGTACAAGGGCAGGGCTACGAGCAGTACTTC
TRBV6-1,.,TRBJ1-2,.,CASSGRQENYGYTF,TGTGCCAGCAGTGGGAGACAGGAAAACTATGGCTACACCTTC
TRBV5-1,.,TRBJ2-2,TRBD2,CASRAGRNTGELFF,TGCGCCAGCAGAGCGGGAAGGAACACCGGGGAGCTGTTTTTT
TRBV7-9,.,TRBJ1-1,.,CASSLAAETEAFF,TGTGCCAGCAGCTTAGCAGCGGAGACTGAAGCTTTCTTT
TRBV2,.,TRBJ2-5,.,CASSERWTGETQYF,TGTGCCAGCAGTGAACGTTGGACTGGAGAGACCCAGTACTTC
TRBV2,few,TRBJ2-5,TRBD2,CASPTGGLVETQYF,TGTGCCAGCCCTACGGGGGGATTGGTGGAGACCCAGTACTTC
TRBV6-6,once,TRBJ2-2,.,CASTQTLHNTGELFF,TGTGCCAGCACTCAGACCCTTCACAACACCGGGGAGCTGTTTTTT
TRBV29-1,.,TRBJ2-3,TRBD1,CSVEAAGGPDTQYF,TGCAGCGTTGAGGCGGCAGGGGGCCCAGATACGCAGTATTTT
TRBV6-6,few,TRBJ2-5,.,CASSYSPGGETQYF,TGTGCCAGCAGTTACTCGCCCGGAGGGGAGACCCAGTACTTC
TRBV5-6,.,TRBJ2-4,.,CASSPIFPANIQYF,TGTGCCAGCAGCCCGATCTTTCCAGCAAACATTCAGTACTTC
TRBV29-1,.,TRBJ2-1,.,CSVAPYMGEQFF,TGCAGCGTAGCCCCTTACATGGGTGAGCAGTTCTTC
TRBV30,.,TRBJ2-7,TRBD1,CAWSINKAPWGQGGLKAQYF,TGTGCCTGGAGCATAAACAAAGCTCCTTGGGGACAGGGAGGCCTAAAGGCGCAGTACTTC
TRBV7-9,.,TRBJ2-5,.,CASSLDGTSSDF,TGTGCCAGCAGCTTAGACGGTACTAGCTCGGACTTC
TRBV30,.,TRBJ2-1,.,CAWSVGALEFF,TGTGCCTGGAGTGTAGGGGCGCTGGAGTTCTTC
TRBV29-1,.,TRBJ2-2,.,CSAGGPAGELFF,TGCAGCGCAGGGGGGCCTGCCGGGGAGCTGTTTTTT
TRBV7-9,.,TRBJ2-4,.,CASSLWSGNSKNIQYF,TGTGCCAGCAGCTTATGGTCAGGGAATTCCAAAAACATTCAGTACTTC
TRBV18,few,TRBJ2-3,.,CASSPSSTDTQYF,TGTGCCAGCTCACCGAGTAGCACAGATACGCAGTATTTT